A selection of T cell receptor beta chains follows, all from one sample in a study of neoadjuvant anti-PD-1 for oral cavity cancer. Here immunoSEQ multiplex PCR was the method, and the copy in TCRdb shows in-frame clones only, minus some. The table has 70,000 to 95,000 clones, less than 85% seen once. Sequenced here: PBMCs, sampled before nivolumab (anti-PD-1) treatment. The receptor source for this set is a person between 40 and 85 years old with oral cavity squamous cell carcinoma. CDR3s include the opening cysteine and the closing phenylalanine or tryptophan. The order of the fields is V gene, D gene, J gene, clone size, CDR3 DNA, CDR3 protein. D genes are given only for firm matches. Only part of the rows carry a size: once, few, many, or a class if the clone is expanded.

TRBV6-5	-	TRBJ1-2	-	TGTGCCAGCAGTCACCTTACTGATGGCTACACCTTC	CASSHLTDGYTF
TRBV15	-	TRBJ1-5	-	TGTGCCACCAGCAGAGGGGGTTTGGGCAATCAGCCCCAGCATTTT	CATSRGGLGNQPQHF
TRBV6-1	TRBD1	TRBJ1-2	-	TGTGCCAGCAGTGAAATAGGGGACAGTGTTAACTATGGCTACACCTTC	CASSEIGDSVNYGYTF
TRBV5-1	-	TRBJ2-7	-	TGCGCCAGCAGCTCCCTCGGGACCGCATACGAGCAGTACTTC	CASSSLGTAYEQYF
TRBV5-1	TRBD2	TRBJ2-7	-	TGCGCCAGCAGCCTAGCGGGAGGTGACTACGAGCAGTACTTC	CASSLAGGDYEQYF
TRBV2	-	TRBJ2-5	once	TGTGCCAGCAGCCAGTCGGTTCGTGAGACCCAGTACTTC	CASSQSVRETQYF
TRBV6-5	TRBD1	TRBJ2-2	-	TGTGCCAGCAGTTACCATGGGACAGGGTCCACCGGGGAGCTGTTTTTT	CASSYHGTGSTGELFF
TRBV4-1	-	TRBJ2-2	-	TGCGCCAGCAGCCCGCTTACCCCCGAGCGCCCGGGCACCGGGGAGCTGTTTTTT	CASSPLTPERPGTGELFF
TRBV5-1	TRBD1	TRBJ1-2	-	TGCGCCAGCAGCTTGTTACCTATTTCAGGGGGCTTTGGCTATGGCTACACCTTC	CASSLLPISGGFGYGYTF
TRBV15	TRBD1	TRBJ2-7	once	TGTGCCACCAGCAGAGTGGGGGACAGTCTTGACTACGAGCAGTACTTC	CATSRVGDSLDYEQYF
TRBV7-9	-	TRBJ2-1	-	TGTGCCAGCAGTCCTCGGTGGGATGAGCAGTTCTTC	CASSPRWDEQFF
TRBV19	TRBD1	TRBJ1-4	-	TGTGCCAGTAGTGCCATTCCCGCATGGACAGGGGGGGAAAAACTGTTTTTT	CASSAIPAWTGGEKLFF
TRBV7-6	TRBD2	TRBJ2-1	few	TGTGCCAGCAGATTCACTAGCGACAATGAGCAGTTCTTC	CASRFTSDNEQFF
TRBV2	-	TRBJ1-1	-	TGTGCCAGCAGTGATAGGACCGGGGGCGGCCTCACTGAAGCTTTCTTT	CASSDRTGGGLTEAFF
TRBV6-1	-	TRBJ2-3	once	TGTGCCAGCAGTGAAGCTTTGGGGGCGGCAGATACGCAGTATTTT	CASSEALGAADTQYF
TRBV10-1	-	TRBJ2-2	few	TGCGCCAGCCCCGCCCCGCTCGCCGGGGAGCTGTTTTTT	CASPAPLAGELFF
TRBV10-3	-	TRBJ1-5	-	TGTGCTACGATGGACGGCCCGTCAGATTCCCAGCATTTT	CATMDGPSDSQHF
TRBV5-1	TRBD1	TRBJ2-3	-	TGCGCCAGCAGCTTCCCCGGACAGGGCACCACAGATACGCAGTATTTT	CASSFPGQGTTDTQYF
TRBV10-3	TRBD1	TRBJ1-1	-	TGTGCCATCAGTGGCGGGACAGACTACACTGAAGCTTTCTTT	CAISGGTDYTEAFF
TRBV10-3	-	TRBJ2-3	once	TGTGCCATCGCTCAGGGGTCTGAGGATACGCAGTATTTT	CAIAQGSEDTQYF
TRBV20-1	-	TRBJ1-2	-	TGCAGTGCTAGGCACCAGTCTGGCTACACCTTC	CSARHQSGYTF
TRBV6-4	-	TRBJ2-2	few	TGTGCCAGCAGTCCCTTTAACACCGGGGAGCTGTTTTTT	CASSPFNTGELFF
TRBV9	TRBD2	TRBJ2-7	-	TGTGCCAGCAGCGGAAGCAGCGGGAGGGCCTACGAGCAGTACTTC	CASSGSSGRAYEQYF
TRBV28	-	TRBJ2-1	-	TGTGCCAGCCGAGGGCCATCATACGATGAGCAGTTCTTC	CASRGPSYDEQFF
TRBV6-4	TRBD2	TRBJ2-3	-	TGTGCCAGCACCCGAGGGGCTAGCGGGGATAGCACAGATACGCAGTATTTT	CASTRGASGDSTDTQYF
TRBV7-8	TRBD2	TRBJ2-2	-	TGTGCCAGCAGCCTTCGGGACGGCGGGGGGGACACCGGGGAGCTGTTTTTT	CASSLRDGGGDTGELFF
TRBV5-1	TRBD1	TRBJ1-2	-	TGCGCCAGCAGCTTGAGTGGACAGGAGTATGGCTACACCTTC	CASSLSGQEYGYTF
TRBV5-1	TRBD2	TRBJ2-7	-	TGCGCCAGCAGCTTAACGGCTAGCGGGAGTTTGTCCGAGCAGTACTTC	CASSLTASGSLSEQYF
TRBV6-6	-	TRBJ2-7	once	TGTGCCAGCAGAACGACAGTATCCTACGAGCAGTACTTC	CASRTTVSYEQYF
TRBV6-5	TRBD1	TRBJ2-2	-	TGTGCCAGCAGTTCAAGACAGGGGAGTAACGGGGAGCTGTTTTTT	CASSSRQGSNGELFF
TRBV6-6	TRBD1	TRBJ1-1	-	TGTGCCAGCAGTTACTCTCGACAGGGCCCTGAAGCTTTCTTT	CASSYSRQGPEAFF
TRBV5-4	TRBD1	TRBJ1-3	-	TGTGCCAGCAGCGTGGGACAGCCCAGCTCTGGAAACACCATATATTTT	CASSVGQPSSGNTIYF
TRBV5-1	-	TRBJ1-4	-	TGCGCCAGCAGCTTGGTGGGGGCGGGCGAAAAACTGTTTTTT	CASSLVGAGEKLFF
TRBV5-1	-	TRBJ1-2	-	TGCGCCAGCAGCTTGGGAAGCTCCCCGGCCTACACCTTC	CASSLGSSPAYTF
TRBV4-2	-	TRBJ2-6	-	TGTGCCAGCAGCCTGGGAGGAGGGTCTGGGGCCAACGTCCTGACTTTC	CASSLGGGSGANVLTF
TRBV5-4	TRBD1	TRBJ1-2	-	TGTGCCAGCAGCTTGCAACAGGGGGCTGAGGGCTACACCTTC	CASSLQQGAEGYTF
TRBV6-5	TRBD1	TRBJ1-1	-	TGTGCCAGCAGTTACTTGGACAGGTCAGGTGAAGCTTTCTTT	CASSYLDRSGEAFF
TRBV9	-	TRBJ1-5	-	TGTGCCAGCAGCGTAGACGGGAACCAGCCCCAGCATTTT	CASSVDGNQPQHF
TRBV6-4	-	TRBJ2-1	-	TGTGCCAGCTCGAGAGAGGGGGGGAGGCCCTCCTACAATGAGCAGTTCTTC	CASSREGGRPSYNEQFF
TRBV5-4	-	TRBJ1-3	-	TGTGCCAGCAGGGAACAGGGAGCCTCTGGAAACACCATATATTTT	CASREQGASGNTIYF
TRBV5-1	-	TRBJ2-1	-	TGCGCCAGCAGCTTGGAATCGGGAGAGGGGTATGAGCAGTTCTTC	CASSLESGEGYEQFF
TRBV7-6	-	TRBJ2-5	-	TGTGCCAGCAGCACATCCGGACTTCCCGGGGAGACCCAGTACTTC	CASSTSGLPGETQYF
TRBV5-1	-	TRBJ2-3	-	TGCGCCAGCAGCTTGATGGCGGGAACGGGGACAGATACGCAGTATTTT	CASSLMAGTGTDTQYF
TRBV10-2	TRBD2	TRBJ2-7	-	TGCGCCAACCGGACTAGCGGGAGGACTTACGGGCAGTACTTC	CANRTSGRTYGQYF
TRBV27	TRBD2	TRBJ2-7	-	TGTGCCAGCAGGGGGACTAGCGGGAAAGGGCCCTCCTACGAGCAGTACTTC	CASRGTSGKGPSYEQYF
TRBV6-1	-	TRBJ1-2	-	TGTGCCAGCAGATATGAGACAGGAGCAAACTATGGCTACACCTTC	CASRYETGANYGYTF
TRBV6-6	-	TRBJ2-1	-	TGTGCCAGCATTAGGACTGAACAGGGTGAGCAGTTCTTC	CASIRTEQGEQFF
TRBV14	TRBD1	TRBJ2-5	once	TGTGCCAGCAGCCCGACAGGGGCGGGGAAGACCCAGTACTTC	CASSPTGAGKTQYF
TRBV6-4	TRBD1	TRBJ2-1	once	TGTGCCAGCAGTCTTAGGGGGCCCTACGCCCACAATGAGCAGTTCTTC	CASSLRGPYAHNEQFF
TRBV7-2	-	TRBJ2-7	-	TGTGCCAGCAGCCCCCCAGGGGTTTACGAGCAGTACTTC	CASSPPGVYEQYF
TRBV9	TRBD1	TRBJ2-2	once	TGTGCCAGCAGCCGGGACAGCCGGGCGACCGGGGAGCTGTTTTTT	CASSRDSRATGELFF
TRBV5-1	TRBD1	TRBJ1-5	-	TGCGCCAGCAGCTTGACAGGGGACCGCAATCAGCCCCAGCATTTT	CASSLTGDRNQPQHF
TRBV10-2	-	TRBJ1-3	-	TGCGCCAGCAGTGAGCGGTTTCCTAACTCTGGAAACACCATATATTTT	CASSERFPNSGNTIYF
TRBV9	TRBD2	TRBJ2-7	medium-sized	TGTGCCAGCAGCGTAGGAGCGGGAGGAACCTACGAGCAGTACTTC	CASSVGAGGTYEQYF
TRBV7-9	TRBD2	TRBJ2-2	-	TGTGCCAGCAGTTTAAAAGCGGGAACCGGGGAGCTGTTTTTT	CASSLKAGTGELFF